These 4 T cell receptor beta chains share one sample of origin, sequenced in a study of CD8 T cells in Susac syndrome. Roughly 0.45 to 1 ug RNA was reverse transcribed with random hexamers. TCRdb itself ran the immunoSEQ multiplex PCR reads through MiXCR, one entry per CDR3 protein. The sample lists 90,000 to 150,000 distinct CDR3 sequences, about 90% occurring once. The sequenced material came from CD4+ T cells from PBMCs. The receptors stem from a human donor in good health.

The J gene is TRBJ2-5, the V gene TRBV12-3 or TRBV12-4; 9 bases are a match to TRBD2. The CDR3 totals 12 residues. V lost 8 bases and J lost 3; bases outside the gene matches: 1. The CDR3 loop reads CASGTSKETQYF. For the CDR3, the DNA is TGTGCCAGCGGGACTAGCAAAGAGACCCAGTACTTC.

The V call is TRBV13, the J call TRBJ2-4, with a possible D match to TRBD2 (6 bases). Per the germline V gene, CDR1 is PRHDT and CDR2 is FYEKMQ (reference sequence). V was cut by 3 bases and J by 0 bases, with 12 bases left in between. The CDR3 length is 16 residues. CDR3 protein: CASSFGKGLAKNIQYF. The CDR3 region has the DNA TGTGCCAGCAGCTTCGGCAAGGGACTAGCCAAAAACATTCAGTACTTC.

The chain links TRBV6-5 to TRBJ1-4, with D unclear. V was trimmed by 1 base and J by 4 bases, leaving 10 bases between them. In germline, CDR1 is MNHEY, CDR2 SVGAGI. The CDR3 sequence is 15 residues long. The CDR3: CASSYLAGVNEKLFF. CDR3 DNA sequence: TGTGCCAGCAGTTACTTGGCCGGTGTTAATGAAAAACTGTTTTTT.

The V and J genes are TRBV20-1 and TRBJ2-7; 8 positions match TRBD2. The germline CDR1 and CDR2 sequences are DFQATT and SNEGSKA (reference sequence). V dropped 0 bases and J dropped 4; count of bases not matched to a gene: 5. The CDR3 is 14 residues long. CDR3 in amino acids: CSARDRGGSYEQYF. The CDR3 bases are TGCAGTGCTAGAGATCGGGGGGGCTCATACGAGCAGTACTTC.